The T cell receptor (beta chain) described here comes from a study of shared clonotypes between healthy human individuals (TCRdb year 2020). Some background on the complete study: The cohort included a few men and a couple of women between 18 and 49 years of age. To estimate repertoire size and how much clonotype sharing occurs between individuals, the study deeply sequenced the blood TCR repertoires of roughly 5 healthy adults. Leukapheresis yielded between about 0.9 and 9.5 billion PBMCs per donor. Libraries were prepared and TCR repertoires were sequenced by different laboratories using diverse techniques, in order to increase sequencing depth and limit assay-specific biases. Per donor, three plates each were used for CD4 naive and CD4 memory, two for CD8 naive, and one for CD8 memory.

Concerning this clone itself: The antigen it binds to is not known. No clone much larger than this one lies a single base away; base qualities are absent.

Beyond this particular receptor, the publication reports: Naive subsets generally had larger estimated clonotype richness than memory subsets. Approximately 5% of naive CD4, 3.5% of naive CD8, 2% to 2.5% of memory CD4, and about 0.4% of memory CD8 clonotypes were shared across several donors. Clonotypes shared by all four sorted-subset donors showed higher generation probabilities than non-shared clonotypes. Because the study included a small number of donors, the genetic and exposure-history diversity represented was limited. Incomplete sequencing was indicated by rarefaction of sorted-subset datasets, despite the large sequencing depth. Pairwise subsampling led to the expectation that sequencing depth would affect the degree of clonotype sharing among donors. Sampling was limited to blood, and TCR repertoires in tissue likely differ from TCR repertoires in blood.

The donors were healthy, HIV-negative adults with no recently reported acute infections or vaccinations. All donors were Caucasian adults living in Nashville, Tennessee, USA. Magnetic negative selection was used to enrich CD4+ T cells, after which naive cells were positively selected on CD45RA and the negative fraction became the memory subset. Blood was collected by leukapheresis, and PBMCs were isolated by Ficoll-Histopaque density gradient centrifugation and then cryopreserved in liquid nitrogen vapor phase. Analytical flow cytometry was used to check the purity and quantity of every magnetically sorted T cell population. Each sorted fraction had its genomic DNA isolated and then quantified by UV absorbance on a Nanodrop 2000c. Using the deep immunoSEQ assay, multiplex PCR amplified TCR CDR3 regions from genomic DNA. Extracted genomic DNA from each cell subset was distributed evenly across all wells of several immunoSEQ 96-well plates, and each plate was treated as a replicate. For sorted subsets, roughly 190 ng of genomic DNA, equivalent to around 31,000 T cell genomes, went into each replicate PCR. Purified libraries were measured with a Qubit 3.0 fluorometer, size-checked on a Bioanalyzer 2100, and measured again with the KAPA Library Quantification kit. Every immunoSEQ 96-well plate was sequenced on a dedicated single-read 150-cycle Illumina NextSeq 550 flow cell. The original methods were these. Because only junctional sequences without quality scores were contained in the immunoSEQ output, filtering matching that applied to full-length reads could not be performed. To assign V/J genes and CDR3, sequences were annotated against IMGT germline references using PyIR, a Python wrapper for IgBLAST v1.9. Reads with weak V/J assignments (E-value above 1e-6), missing CDR3, stop codons, out-of-frame junctions, or ambiguous translated residues were removed. A V3J clonotype was defined by an identical inferred V gene, J gene, and CDR3 amino acid sequence. To compute the percentage overlap between repertoires, the number of shared unique clonotypes was divided by the size of the smaller repertoire. Repertoire richness was assessed with RTK rarefaction, the Chao1 estimator, and Recon v2.1 estimates of unobserved clonotypes. Generation probabilities were computed with OLGA for all TCRbeta clonotypes obtained by the gDNA method from several donors. The clones in this table, taken by TCRdb from immuneACCESS, are in-frame only. Not every clone is retained; where verified, under half of the shortfall comes from an unresolved V gene, and the cause of the rest is unknown. The V and J calls and the clone size are those of that table, but D and trimming were determined from the DNA. The sample table lists approximately 530,000 clones, about 96% of them with a count of one. Together, the top ten hold around 0.067% of the sample.

The CDR3 starts with the cysteine, ends with the phenylalanine, and has 18 residues. Kept here is only the CDR3 DNA, which spans 54 bases and is read in frame from base 1. The germline V end is reduced by 2 bases and the J end by 0 bases; junction bases left unmatched: 10. CDR1 and CDR2 are drawn from the germline V gene (reference sequence): LNHDA, SQIVND. Recombination linked TRBV19 to TRBJ2-4; a stretch of 7 junction bases matches TRBD1. The sequence derives from a woman aged 25-40 years in good health. Sequencing input: naive CD4+ T cells sorted from blood. The cell subset or site label on this specimen signifies: CD45RA+ positively selected. The DNA sequence is TGTGCCAGTAGTATAAAGGGGGCCAAGGTCGTAGCCAAAAACATTCAGTACTTC. It is translated as CASSIKGAKVVAKNIQYF.